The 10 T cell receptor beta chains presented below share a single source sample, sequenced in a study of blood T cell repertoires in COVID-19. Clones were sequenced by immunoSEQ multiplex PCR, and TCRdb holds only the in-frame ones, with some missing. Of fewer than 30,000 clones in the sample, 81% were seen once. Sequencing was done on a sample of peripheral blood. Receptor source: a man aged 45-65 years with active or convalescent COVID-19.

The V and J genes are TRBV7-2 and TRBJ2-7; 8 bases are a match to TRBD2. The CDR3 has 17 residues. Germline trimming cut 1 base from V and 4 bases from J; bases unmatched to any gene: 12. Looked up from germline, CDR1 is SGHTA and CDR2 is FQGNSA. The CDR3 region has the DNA TGTGCCAGCAGCTTAGGCCCATTGGCGGGGGGCCTTTACGAGCAGTACTTC. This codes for CASSLGPLAGGLYEQYF.

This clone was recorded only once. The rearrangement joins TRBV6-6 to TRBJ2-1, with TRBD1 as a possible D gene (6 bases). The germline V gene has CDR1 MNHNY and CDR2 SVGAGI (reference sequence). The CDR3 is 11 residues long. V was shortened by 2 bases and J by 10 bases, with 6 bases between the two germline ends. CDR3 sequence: CASSYRGEQFF. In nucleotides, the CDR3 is TGTGCCAGCAGTTACAGGGGGGAGCAGTTCTTC.

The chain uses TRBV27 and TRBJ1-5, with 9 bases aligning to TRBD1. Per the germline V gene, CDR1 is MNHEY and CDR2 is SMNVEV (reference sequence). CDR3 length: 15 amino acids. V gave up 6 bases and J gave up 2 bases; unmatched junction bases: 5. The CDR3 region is CASRGTGSRNQPQHF. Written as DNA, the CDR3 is TGTGCCAGCAGAGGGACAGGGTCGCGCAATCAGCCCCAGCATTTT.

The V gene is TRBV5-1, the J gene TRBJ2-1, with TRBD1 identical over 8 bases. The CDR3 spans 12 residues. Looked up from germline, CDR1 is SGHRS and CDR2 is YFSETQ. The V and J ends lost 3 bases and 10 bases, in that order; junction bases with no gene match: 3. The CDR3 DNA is TGCGCCAGCAGCTGGGGACAGGAAGAGCAGTTCTTC. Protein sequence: CASSWGQEEQFF. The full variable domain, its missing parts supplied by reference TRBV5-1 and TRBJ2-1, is KAGVTQTPRYLIKTRGQQVTLSCSPISGHRSVSWYQQTPGQGLQFLFEYFSETQRNKGNFPGRFSGRQFSNSRSEMNVSTLELGDSALYLCASSWGQEEQFFGPGTRLTVL.

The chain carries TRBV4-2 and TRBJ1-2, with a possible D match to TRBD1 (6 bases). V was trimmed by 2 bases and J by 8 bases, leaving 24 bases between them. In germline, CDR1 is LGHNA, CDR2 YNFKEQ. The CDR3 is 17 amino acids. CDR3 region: CASSQSPSRTEKEGYTF. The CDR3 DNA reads TGTGCCAGCAGCCAAAGCCCCTCCCGGACAGAAAAGGAAGGCTACACCTTC.

CDR3 nucleotide sequence: TGCGCCAGCAGCTTAGACAGTCAAAACACTGAAGCTTTCTTT. It translates to CASSLDSQNTEAFF. The gene calls are TRBV5-1 and TRBJ1-1, with D possibly being TRBD1 (5 bases). This CDR3 is built from 14 residues. The V end lost 2 bases, the J end lost 2 bases, and 10 bases lay between the germline ends. Germline V gene data show CDR1 as SGHRS and CDR2 as YFSETQ. The full variable domain, in which reference TRBV5-1 and TRBJ1-1 provide the parts outside the CDR3, is KAGVTQTPRYLIKTRGQQVTLSCSPISGHRSVSWYQQTPGQGLQFLFEYFSETQRNKGNFPGRFSGRQFSNSRSEMNVSTLELGDSALYLCASSLDSQNTEAFFGQGTRLTVV.

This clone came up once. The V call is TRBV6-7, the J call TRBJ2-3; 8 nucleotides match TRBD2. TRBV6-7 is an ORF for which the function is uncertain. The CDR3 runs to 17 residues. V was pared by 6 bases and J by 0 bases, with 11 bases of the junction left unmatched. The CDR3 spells CASRRAGGTHSTDTQYF. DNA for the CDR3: TGTGCCAGCAGGCGGGCGGGGGGCACTCATAGCACAGATACGCAGTATTTT.

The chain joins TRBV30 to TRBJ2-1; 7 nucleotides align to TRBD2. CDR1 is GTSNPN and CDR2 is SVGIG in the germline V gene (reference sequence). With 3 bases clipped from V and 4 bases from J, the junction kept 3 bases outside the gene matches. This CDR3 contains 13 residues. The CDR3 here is CAWSDGGYNEQFF. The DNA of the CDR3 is TGTGCCTGGAGCGACGGGGGGTACAATGAGCAGTTCTTC.

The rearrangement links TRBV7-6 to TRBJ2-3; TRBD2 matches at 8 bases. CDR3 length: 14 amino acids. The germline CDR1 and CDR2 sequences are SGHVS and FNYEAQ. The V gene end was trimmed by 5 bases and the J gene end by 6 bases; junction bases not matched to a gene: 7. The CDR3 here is CASSLGTSGDTQYF. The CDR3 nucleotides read TGTGCCAGCAGCCTAGGGACTAGTGGGGATACGCAGTATTTT.

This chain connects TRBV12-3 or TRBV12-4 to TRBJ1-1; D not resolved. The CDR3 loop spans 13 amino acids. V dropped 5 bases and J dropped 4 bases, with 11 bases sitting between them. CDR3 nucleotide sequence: TGTGCCAGCAGTCCTCGAGGATTCACTGAAGCTTTCTTT. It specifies CASSPRGFTEAFF.